The text below deals with one T cell receptor (beta chain). Its binding antigen is unknown. No quality values exist for individual bases; no much larger clone is one base distant. The sample comes from a study of shared clonotypes between healthy human individuals (dated by TCRdb to about 2020). Regarding the complete study: A few men and a couple of women, aged 18 to 49 years, made up the cohort. For each donor, CD4 naive and CD4 memory were each run on three plates, CD8 naive on two plates, and CD8 memory on one plate. To estimate repertoire size and how much clonotype sharing occurs between individuals, the study deeply sequenced the blood TCR repertoires of several healthy adults. Libraries were prepared and TCR repertoires were sequenced by different laboratories using diverse techniques, in order to increase sequencing depth and limit assay-specific biases. Between about 0.8 and 9 billion PBMCs per donor were obtained by leukapheresis. On the study overall, not on this receptor specifically: Compared with non-shared clonotypes, clonotypes shared by all four sorted-subset donors had higher generation probabilities. Pairwise subsampling indicated that sequencing depth was expected to affect the degree of clonotype sharing among donors. Across four donors, 5% to 6% of naive CD4, approximately 3.6% of naive CD8, about 2% of memory CD4, and about 0.4% of memory CD8 clonotypes were shared. Sampling was restricted to blood, and TCR repertoires in tissue are likely to differ from TCR repertoires in blood. Because the study included only a small number of donors, the genetic and exposure-history diversity represented was limited. Even with the large sequencing depth, rarefaction of the sorted-subset datasets indicated that sequencing was incomplete. Naive subsets generally had larger estimated clonotype richness than memory subsets.

V is reduced by 3 bases and J by 2 bases, leaving a spacing of 8 bases between them. For CDR1 and CDR2, the germline V gene lists SNHLY and FYNNEI. Taken from cysteine to phenylalanine, the CDR3 has 14 residues. The only DNA kept is the CDR3, 42 bases in frame from the first base. The donors were healthy, HIV-negative adults who had no recently reported acute infections or vaccinations. Every donor was a Caucasian adult residing in Nashville, Tennessee, USA. CD4+ T cells were enriched by magnetic negative selection, after which naive cells were positively selected on CD45RA and the negative fraction was taken as the memory subset. After blood collection by leukapheresis, PBMCs were isolated using Ficoll-Histopaque density gradient centrifugation and then cryopreserved in the vapor phase of liquid nitrogen. Analytical flow cytometry was used to check the purity and quantity of each magnetically sorted T cell population. From each sorted fraction, genomic DNA was isolated and quantified by UV absorbance on a Nanodrop 2000c.

Using the deep immunoSEQ assay, TCR CDR3 regions were amplified from genomic DNA by multiplex PCR. Extracted genomic DNA from each cell subset was spread evenly across all wells of several immunoSEQ 96-well plates, with each plate serving as a replicate. For sorted subsets, 200 to 250 ng of genomic DNA, equivalent to roughly 33,000 T cell genomes, went into each replicate PCR. The purified libraries were quantified using a Qubit 3.0 fluorometer, sized with a Bioanalyzer 2100, and then quantified again using the KAPA Library Quantification kit. Every immunoSEQ 96-well plate was sequenced on a dedicated single-read 150-cycle Illumina NextSeq 550 flow cell. The authors' analysis ran thus. Because the immunoSEQ output included only junctional sequences and no quality scores, the filtering could not be the same as the filtering used for full-length reads. To assign V/J genes and CDR3, sequences were annotated using PyIR, a Python wrapper for IgBLAST v1.9, with IMGT germline references. Reads with weak V/J assignments (E-value above 1e-6), missing CDR3, stop codons, out-of-frame junctions, or ambiguous translated residues were removed. V3J clonotypes were defined as sequences sharing the same inferred V gene, J gene, and CDR3 amino acid sequence. The percentage overlap between two repertoires was calculated by dividing the number of shared unique clonotypes by the size of the smaller repertoire. RTK rarefaction, the Chao1 estimator, and Recon v2.1 estimates of unobserved clonotypes were used to assess repertoire richness. For all TCRbeta clonotypes obtained by the gDNA method from a few donors, generation probabilities were computed with OLGA. The clones in this table, taken by TCRdb from immuneACCESS, are in-frame only. Not every clone is retained; where verified, under half of the shortfall comes from an unresolved V gene, and the cause of the rest is unknown. V, J and clone size are those of that table, while D and trimming were read from the DNA. Here the sample has about 2.4 million clones; roughly 93% occur a single time. The top ten clonotypes cover 0.36% of the sample.

The sequence was collected from a man between 18 and 29 years old in good health. Some clones in this sample may be carry-over from other donors' samples. The V gene is TRBV2 and the J gene is TRBJ1-3; D gene: possibly TRBD1, on 6 matching bases. Material for sequencing was naive CD4+ T cells from PBMCs. The cell subset or site label on this specimen signifies: CD45RA+ positively selected. The CDR3 protein: CASSDWGPGNTIYF. The DNA is TGTGCCAGCAGTGATTGGGGGCCTGGAAACACCATATATTTT.